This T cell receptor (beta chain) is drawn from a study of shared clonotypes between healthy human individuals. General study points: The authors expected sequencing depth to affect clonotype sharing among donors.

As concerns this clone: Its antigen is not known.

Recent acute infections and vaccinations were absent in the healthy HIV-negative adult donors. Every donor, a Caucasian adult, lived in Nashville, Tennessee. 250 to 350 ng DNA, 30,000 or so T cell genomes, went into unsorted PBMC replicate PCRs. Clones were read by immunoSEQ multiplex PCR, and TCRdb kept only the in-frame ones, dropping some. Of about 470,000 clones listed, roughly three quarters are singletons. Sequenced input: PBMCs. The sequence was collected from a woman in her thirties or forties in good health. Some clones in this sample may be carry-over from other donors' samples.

CDR3 protein: CASSLLVSHNEQFF. The CDR3 bases are TGTGCCAGCAGCTTATTAGTGTCCCACAATGAGCAGTTCTTC. V gene TRBV7-9 combines with J gene TRBJ2-1; no firm D call. Trimming stripped 2 bases from V and 5 bases from J, with 10 bases between. The CDR3 has 14 residues. From germline, CDR1 is SEHNR and CDR2 FQNEAQ (reference sequence).